A single TCR beta chain is shown here with its context. This sample was taken from a study of blood T cell repertoires in COVID-19. Study information: COVID-19 samples, acute and convalescent, were from the United States, Italy and Spain. T cells, B-cell-depleted T cells, or PBMCs provided the cDNA or gDNA that served as material.

Original processing methods: Reference gene primer amplification gave estimated nucleated cell counts. TCRdb's table, derived via immunoSEQ multiplex PCR, lists solely in-frame clones and lacks some. For V, J and clone size, that table is used; D and trimming come from the DNA. The data hold a few hundred thousand clones, with roughly 84% observed a single time. The germline gives CDR1 SGHVS, CDR2 FNYEAQ. V dropped 3 bases and J dropped 10 bases, with 25 bases sitting between them. The CDR3 extends over 17 amino acids. The J gene is TRBJ2-1, the V gene TRBV7-6; the D gene is possibly TRBD2 (5 bases). Sequenced material: peripheral blood. The receptor comes from a man aged 50 to 59 who had recovered from COVID-19. CDR3 DNA: TGTGCCAGCAGCTTTATTGCTATTGTGGGAGCAGTTCCCGAGCAGTTCTTC. Its translation: CASSFIAIVGAVPEQFF.